This entry features one T cell receptor (beta chain) sequence. These data are taken from a study of ipilimumab plus nivolumab after autologous stem cell transplantation. Sequenced by immunoSEQ multiplex PCR; TCRdb stores in-frame clones only, minus some. Among 15,000 to 20,000 clones listed, roughly four fifths were seen once. This CDR3 has 14 residues. V was clipped by 4 bases and J by 0 bases, with 11 bases between them. In germline, CDR1 is SGHRS, CDR2 YFSETQ. The V and J genes are TRBV5-1 and TRBJ2-7; perhaps TRBD1 as D (6 bases). This clonotype was obtained from a male donor with diffuse large B-cell lymphoma. The material sequenced was PBMCs, taken in a trial of ipilimumab plus nivolumab as post-transplant consolidation. CDR3 region: CASSRGQSSYEQYF. The CDR3 nucleotides are TGCGCCAGCAGCCGAGGACAGAGCTCCTACGAGCAGTACTTC.